The 25 T cell receptor beta chains below come from one sample, sequenced in a study of T cell changes during pregnancy in multiple sclerosis. Assay used: immunoSEQ multiplex PCR; TCRdb lists only in-frame clones, some missing. The sample has 50,000 to 70,000 clones, 80% to 95% seen once; the top ten hold 1.4%. Sequenced material: peripheral blood, taken in the second trimester of pregnancy. Receptors were obtained from a female donor with multiple sclerosis, enrolled in a pregnancy study.

V and J are TRBV27 and TRBJ2-1, with TRBD2 matching over 11 bases. The CDR3 sequence is 16 residues long. The junction had 10 bases not matched to a gene; V was cut back by 5 bases and J by 7 bases. Germline assignment: CDR1 MNHEY and CDR2 SMNVEV (reference sequence). CDR3 DNA sequence: TGTGCCAGCAGTCACTCCGGGACTAGCGGATCTAATGAGCAGTTCTTC. This codes for CASSHSGTSGSNEQFF.

The chain combines TRBV11-2 with TRBJ1-1; D uncertain. CDR1 is SGHAT and CDR2 is FQNNGV in the germline V gene. Trimming shortened V by 4 bases and J by 1 base, and 16 bases separated the two germline ends. CDR3 size: 16 residues. The CDR3 DNA sequence: TGTGCCAGCAGCTCCTGGACGGACTGGAAGAACACTGAAGCTTTCTTT. Translating it yields CASSSWTDWKNTEAFF.

V usage is TRBV5-1 and J usage is TRBJ2-1, with D maybe TRBD2 (6 bases). Germline V gives CDR1 SGHRS, CDR2 YFSETQ. V was trimmed by 3 bases and J by 4 bases, leaving 11 bases between them. The CDR3 consists of 14 residues. The CDR3 DNA sequence: TGCGCCAGCAGCTCGAGCGGGTATTACAATGAGCAGTTCTTC. Translation gives CASSSSGYYNEQFF. The variable domain in full, completed from reference TRBV5-1 and TRBJ2-1, reads KAGVTQTPRYLIKTRGQQVTLSCSPISGHRSVSWYQQTPGQGLQFLFEYFSETQRNKGNFPGRFSGRQFSNSRSEMNVSTLELGDSALYLCASSSSGYYNEQFFGPGTRLTVL.

The rearrangement joins TRBV5-1 to TRBJ2-7; D is perhaps TRBD2 (5 bases). The V end lost 2 bases, the J end lost 1 base, and 13 bases lay between the germline ends. Germline V gives CDR1 SGHRS, CDR2 YFSETQ. There are 15 residues in the CDR3. The chain's CDR3 is CASSFGLRGSYEQYF. The CDR3 region has the DNA TGCGCCAGCAGCTTTGGCCTCAGAGGGTCCTACGAGCAGTACTTC.

The chain carries TRBV29-1 and TRBJ2-5, with 8 bases lining up with TRBD2. Germline V CDR1 and CDR2: SQVTM, ANQGSEA. The CDR3 extends over 15 amino acids. V lost 0 bases and J lost 4; bases outside the gene matches: 7. This CDR3 is CSVEEYAGGLETQYF. The CDR3 nucleotides read TGCAGCGTTGAAGAATACGCGGGAGGTTTAGAGACCCAGTACTTC.

The chain's CDR3 is CASSLTGSLTQETQYF. CDR3 nucleotide sequence: TGCGCCAGCAGCTTGACAGGGTCTCTAACGCAAGAGACCCAGTACTTC. The chain has TRBV5-1 and TRBJ2-5; a possible D gene is TRBD1 (6 bases). V lost 1 base and J lost 2, with 15 bases in between. This CDR3 spans 16 amino acids. The V gene's germline CDR1 is SGHRS and CDR2 YFSETQ.

This rearrangement joins TRBV5-5 to TRBJ1-5; D gene ambiguous. The V and J ends lost 1 base and 1 base respectively, with 6 bases between them. This CDR3 spans 14 amino acids. Per the germline V gene, CDR1 is SGHKS and CDR2 is YYEKEE (reference sequence). The DNA for the CDR3 is TGTGCCAGCAGCTTGATGCAGAGCAATCAGCCCCAGCATTTT. Amino acid sequence: CASSLMQSNQPQHF.

The CDR3 DNA is TGTGCCAGCAGCTTAGTCCAGGGGGCAAACACTGAAGCTTTCTTT. It is translated as CASSLVQGANTEAFF. This sequence joins TRBV7-9 and TRBJ1-1, with TRBD1 matching over 8 bases. The CDR3 consists of 15 residues. The V gene end was trimmed by 1 base and the J gene end by 2 bases; junction bases not matched to a gene: 3. In germline, CDR1 is SEHNR, CDR2 FQNEAQ (reference sequence). The whole variable domain, remainder taken from reference TRBV7-9 and TRBJ1-1, is DTGVSQNPRHKITKRGQNVTFRCDPISEHNRLYWYRQTLGQGPEFLTYFQNEAQLEKSRLLSDRFSAERPKGSFSTLEIQRTEQGDSAMYLCASSLVQGANTEAFFGQGTRLTVV.

The chain has TRBV29-1 and TRBJ1-1; 9 bases fit TRBD1. Germline-derived CDR1 and CDR2 are SQVTM and ANQGSEA. With 0 bases clipped from V and 4 bases from J, the junction kept 3 bases outside the gene matches. The CDR3 has 14 amino acids. The CDR3 nucleotides read TGCAGCGTTGAAGAAGGGACAGGGAGCACTGAAGCTTTCTTT. This codes for CSVEEGTGSTEAFF.

The chain carries TRBV11-3 and TRBJ2-7; TRBD2 agrees at 9 bases. The CDR3 length is 14 residues. The trim removed 5 bases at V and 7 bases at J, leaving 9 bases unmatched. From germline, CDR1 is SGHNT and CDR2 YENEEA. The CDR3 region has the DNA TGTGCCAGCAGCGTAAGCGGGAGGCTATGGGAGCAGTACTTC. Translated: CASSVSGRLWEQYF. The whole variable domain, remainder taken from reference TRBV11-3 and TRBJ2-7, is EAGVVQSPRYKIIEKKQPVAFWCNPISGHNTLYWYLQNLGQGPELLIRYENEEAVDDSQLPKDRFSAERLKGVDSTLKIQPAELGDSAVYLCASSVSGRLWEQYFGPGTRLTVT.

This clone was found once. The J gene is TRBJ2-7, the V gene TRBV6-5; TRBD2 might be the D (6 bases). This CDR3 region has 15 residues. The germline V gene encodes CDR1 MNHEY and CDR2 SVGAGI. Trimming left V 0 bases short and J 2 bases short, with 11 bases between. The CDR3 sequence is CASSYSASATYEQYF. DNA of the CDR3: TGTGCCAGCAGTTACTCTGCTAGCGCTACCTACGAGCAGTACTTC.

The chain employs TRBV18 and TRBJ2-2; 9 nucleotides line up with TRBD1. Germline assignment: CDR1 KGHSH and CDR2 LQKENI. The CDR3 is 16 amino acids. V was clipped by 3 bases and J by 2 bases; unmatched bases: 4. The CDR3: CASSPGTGFNTGELFF. DNA for the CDR3: TGTGCCAGCTCACCGGGGACAGGGTTTAACACCGGGGAGCTGTTTTTT.

The J gene is TRBJ1-1, the V gene TRBV21-1. TRBV21-1 is annotated as a pseudogene. The CDR3 totals 21 residues. The CDR3 DNA follows: TGTGCCAGCAGCTATATTCGGGGGGGAACCGGGACCTATTGGATGAACACTGAAGCTTTCTTT. Its protein product is CASSYIRGGTGTYWMNTEAFF.

This clone was seen once. The chain has TRBV29-1 and TRBJ2-7; a possible D gene is TRBD2 (6 bases). The germline V and J ends were trimmed by 3 bases and 4 bases, with 13 bases remaining between them. CDR1 SQVTM and CDR2 ANQGSEA come from the germline V gene. This CDR3 region has 13 residues. In nucleotides, the CDR3 is TGCAGCGTTGAGTCGGGGGAGAAGTACGAGCAGTACTTC. Translated, it gives CSVESGEKYEQYF.

V usage is TRBV29-1 and J usage is TRBJ2-3, with 9 bases fitting TRBD2. Germline CDR1 and CDR2: SQVTM and ANQGSEA. The V gene end was trimmed by 3 bases and the J gene end by 6 bases; junction bases not matched to a gene: 10. The CDR3 is 15 amino acids. The CDR3 DNA follows: TGCAGCGTTGATGAGGGTGCGGGAGGGCCGGATACGCAGTATTTT. This gives the protein CSVDEGAGGPDTQYF.

This sequence joins TRBV11-2 and TRBJ2-3; tentatively, D is TRBD2 (6 bases). V was trimmed by 4 bases and J by 5 bases, leaving 16 bases between them. This CDR3 region has 15 residues. Germline values: CDR1 SGHAT, CDR2 FQNNGV. The CDR3 reads CASSSQQRVIDTQYF. DNA for the CDR3: TGTGCCAGCAGCTCCCAGCAGCGGGTAATAGATACGCAGTATTTT.

This clone has only one observation. The rearrangement uses TRBV7-6 and TRBJ2-7; D is unresolved. V was trimmed by 5 bases and J by 2 bases, leaving 16 bases between them. CDR1 SGHVS and CDR2 FNYEAQ come from the germline V gene. The CDR3 covers 15 residues. The CDR3 reads CASSETSAPTYEQYF. As DNA, the CDR3 is TGTGCCAGCAGCGAAACGAGCGCCCCCACCTACGAGCAGTACTTC.

J is TRBJ2-7 and V is TRBV5-6; 13 bases are shared with TRBD2. J gave up 4 bases and V 2 bases, and 9 bases lay outside the gene matches. Germline CDR1 and CDR2: SGHDT and YYEEEE. The length of the CDR3 is 17 residues. The CDR3: CASSFRTSGSRVYEQYF. DNA for the CDR3: TGTGCCAGCAGCTTCCGGACTAGCGGGAGCAGGGTGTACGAGCAGTACTTC.

The rearrangement uses TRBV7-9 and TRBJ2-1; D might be TRBD1 (5 bases). The V and J ends lost 8 bases and 10 bases respectively, with 15 bases between them. CDR3 length equals 12 residues. CDR1 and CDR2 (germline): SEHNR, FQNEAQ (reference sequence). The CDR3 spells CASEAGLGEQFF. The CDR3 coding sequence is TGTGCCAGCGAGGCAGGGCTAGGCGAGCAGTTCTTC.

This chain joins TRBV14 and TRBJ1-2, with D unresolved. Looked up from germline, CDR1 is SGHDN and CDR2 is FVKESK. The CDR3 is made up of 15 amino acids. Trimming stripped 0 bases from V and 4 bases from J, with 12 bases between. This CDR3 reads CASSQDHGEPYGYTF. DNA of the CDR3: TGTGCCAGCAGCCAAGATCACGGAGAACCCTATGGCTACACCTTC.

This chain links TRBV4-2 with TRBJ1-3; no definite D call. Germline-derived CDR1 and CDR2 are LGHNA and YNFKEQ. V lost 0 bases and J lost 2, with 8 bases in between. The CDR3 consists of 15 residues. For the CDR3, the DNA is TGTGCCAGCAGCCAAGATAATTTAGCTGGAAACACCATATATTTT. Amino acids: CASSQDNLAGNTIYF.

CDR3 residues: CASSRGVEGYTF. Here the CDR3 DNA reads TGTGCCAGCAGCAGGGGGGTAGAAGGCTACACCTTC. The rearrangement links TRBV21-1 to TRBJ1-2. TRBV21-1 is a recognized pseudogene. The CDR3 is 12 residues long.

V is TRBV9 and J is TRBJ2-7, with D possibly being TRBD2 (7 bases). The CDR3 has 15 amino acids. V lost 1 base to trimming and J lost 1 base, with 12 bases between them. CDR1 and CDR2 from the germline V gene are SGDLS and YYNGEE. The CDR3: CASSVLGGQSYEQYF. The CDR3 nucleotides are TGTGCCAGCAGCGTACTCGGGGGGCAATCCTACGAGCAGTACTTC.

V usage is TRBV7-6 and J usage is TRBJ2-1, with TRBD2 matching 12 bases. Germline V gene data show CDR1 as SGHVS and CDR2 as FNYEAQ. The CDR3 covers 16 residues. Germline trimming cut 6 bases from V and 2 bases from J; bases unmatched to any gene: 5. The DNA for the CDR3 is TGTGCCAGCAGTTATCTAGCGGGAGGGACCTACAATGAGCAGTTCTTC. Translation gives CASSYLAGGTYNEQFF.

The J gene is TRBJ2-7, the V gene TRBV10-3; a possible D gene is TRBD2 (5 bases). Germline V gene data show CDR1 as ENHRY and CDR2 as SYGVKD. Trimming left V 6 bases short and J 2 bases short, with 11 bases between. The CDR3 has 13 residues. The DNA of the CDR3 is TGTGCCATCAGCCAGCTCGGGACCTACGAGCAGTACTTC. Residues: CAISQLGTYEQYF.